The 10 T cell receptor beta chains below were found in one sample sequenced in a study of siplizumab effects on memory and regulatory T cells. These receptors' antigens are unknown. Researchers maintained the mixed lymphocyte reaction cells in coculture at 37°C for five to six days. Repertoires were generated with immunoSEQ multiplex PCR, while TCRdb's copy carries only in-frame clones and drops some. The sample shows 6,000 or so clones, approximately 34% of them seen only once. Sequenced: CFSE-low (dividing) CD8+ T cells sorted from an allogeneic mixed lymphocyte reaction. All receptors come from a human donor in good health; the cells came from an allogeneic mixed lymphocyte reaction.

V is TRBV10-3 and J is TRBJ2-3, with 10 bases aligning to TRBD2. CDR1 is ENHRY and CDR2 is SYGVKD in the germline V gene. The CDR3 loop spans 14 amino acids. Losses at the gene ends were 7 bases for V and 5 bases for J; bases not matched to a gene: 6. CDR3 nucleotide sequence: TGTGCCATCAAAAGCGGGAGGGCCGAAGATACGCAGTATTTT. It codes for CAIKSGRAEDTQYF.

DNA of the CDR3: TGTGCCTGGACCGGGAGCTCCTACGAGCAGTACTTC. Its protein product is CAWTGSSYEQYF. The chain uses TRBV30 and TRBJ2-7, with a possible D match to TRBD2 (6 bases). Germline CDR1 GTSNPN, CDR2 SVGIG (reference sequence). With 4 bases removed from V and 0 bases from J, the gap between germline ends came to 7 bases. There are 12 residues in the CDR3.

This clone is judged medium-sized. J is TRBJ2-7 and V is TRBV5-1; D not resolved. The V gene's germline CDR1 is SGHRS and CDR2 YFSETQ. V was clipped by 0 bases and J by 6 bases, with 4 bases between them. CDR3 length: 11 amino acids. CDR3 DNA sequence: TGCGCCAGCAGCTTGGGCCTCGAGCAGTACTTC. It codes for CASSLGLEQYF.

CDR3 DNA: TGTGCCAGCAGCTCTATCTCCTACGAGCAGTACTTC. Protein: CASSSISYEQYF. The gene calls are TRBV7-8 and TRBJ2-7, with D uncertain. CDR1 and CDR2 from the germline V gene are SGHVS and FQNEAQ. Trimming stripped 4 bases from V and 0 bases from J, with 4 bases between. This CDR3 spans 12 amino acids.

The chain combines TRBV6-5 with TRBJ2-7, with TRBD2 identical over 9 bases. V dropped 6 bases and J dropped 2; count of bases not matched to a gene: 8. The CDR3 length is 15 residues. Per the germline V gene, CDR1 is MNHEY and CDR2 is SVGAGI. CDR3 amino acids: CASRRTSEYTYEQYF. CDR3 coding DNA: TGTGCCAGCAGGCGGACTAGCGAGTATACCTACGAGCAGTACTTC.

By sample share, this clone is medium-sized (0.01 to 0.1%). The chain employs TRBV6-1 and TRBJ2-7; tentatively, D is TRBD2 (5 bases). The CDR3 runs 14 residues. V was clipped by 8 bases and J by 4 bases, with 18 bases between them. Germline V gene lookup returns CDR1 MNHNS and CDR2 SASEGT. CDR3 in DNA: TGTGCCAGCCTGGGATGGGAGTTCGGGTACGAGCAGTACTTC. Protein sequence: CASLGWEFGYEQYF.

This clone has only a few counts. CDR3 DNA sequence: TGCAGCGTTGAGGGGGAGCTCTCCTACGAGCAGTACTTC. It codes for CSVEGELSYEQYF. The J gene is TRBJ2-7, the V gene TRBV29-1; D may be TRBD1 or TRBD2 (5 bases each). V shed 3 bases and J shed 0 bases, with 9 bases lying between them. Germline V lookup: CDR1 SQVTM, CDR2 ANQGSEA. The CDR3 is made up of 13 amino acids.

Note on this clone: Mismatch with germline at one junction end may stem from a read error. The CDR3 DNA reads TGTGCCAGCAGACGGCGGGGCAACCAGCCCCAGCATTTT. Its translation is CASRRRGNQPQHF. This chain connects TRBV6-6 to TRBJ1-5; TRBD1 might be the D (5 bases). Germline V gives CDR1 MNHNY, CDR2 SVGAGI (reference sequence). The CDR3 covers 13 residues.

This sequence joins TRBV27 and TRBJ2-1, with a weak D call TRBD2 (5 bases). Trimming cost V 3 bases and J 14 bases, with 11 bases left between them. The CDR3 has 11 residues. Germline CDR1 MNHEY, CDR2 SMNVEV (reference sequence). CDR3: CASSLGAGEFF. CDR3 sequence (DNA): TGTGCCAGCAGTTTGGGCGCCGGGGAGTTCTTC.

Only a few counts were recorded for this clone. This sequence joins TRBV11-2 and TRBJ2-7; unclear D gene. Germline lookup yields CDR1 SGHAT and CDR2 FQNNGV. The CDR3 consists of 14 residues. V lost 4 bases and J lost 2, with 12 bases in between. The CDR3 loop reads CASSSETPTYEQYF. The CDR3 DNA reads TGTGCCAGCAGCTCGGAGACCCCGACCTACGAGCAGTACTTC.